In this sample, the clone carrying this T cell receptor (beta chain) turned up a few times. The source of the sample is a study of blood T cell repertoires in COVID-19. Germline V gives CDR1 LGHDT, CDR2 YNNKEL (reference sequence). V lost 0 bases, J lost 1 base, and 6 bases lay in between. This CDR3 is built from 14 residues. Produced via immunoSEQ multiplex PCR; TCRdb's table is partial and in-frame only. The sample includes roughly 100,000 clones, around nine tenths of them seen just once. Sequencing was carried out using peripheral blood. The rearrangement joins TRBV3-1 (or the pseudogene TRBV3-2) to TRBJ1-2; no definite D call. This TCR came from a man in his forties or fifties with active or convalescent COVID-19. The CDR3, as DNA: TGTGCCAGCAGCCAAGAGGGGAGTAACTATGGCTACACCTTC. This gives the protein CASSQEGSNYGYTF.